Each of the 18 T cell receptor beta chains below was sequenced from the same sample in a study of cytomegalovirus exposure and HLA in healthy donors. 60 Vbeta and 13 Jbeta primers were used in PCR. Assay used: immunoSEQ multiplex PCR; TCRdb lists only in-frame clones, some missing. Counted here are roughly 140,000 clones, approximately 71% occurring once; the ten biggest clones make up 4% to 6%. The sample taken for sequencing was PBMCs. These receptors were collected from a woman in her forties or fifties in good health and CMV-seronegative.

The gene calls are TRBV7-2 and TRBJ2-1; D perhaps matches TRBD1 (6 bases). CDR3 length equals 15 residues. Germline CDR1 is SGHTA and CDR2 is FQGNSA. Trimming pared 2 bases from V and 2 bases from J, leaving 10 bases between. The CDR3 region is CASSLIQGPYNEQFF. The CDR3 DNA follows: TGTGCCAGCAGCTTAATACAGGGCCCCTACAATGAGCAGTTCTTC.

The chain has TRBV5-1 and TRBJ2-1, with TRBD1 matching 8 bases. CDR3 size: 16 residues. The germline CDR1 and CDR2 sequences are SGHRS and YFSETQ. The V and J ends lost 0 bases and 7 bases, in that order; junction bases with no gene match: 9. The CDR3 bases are TGCGCCAGCAGCTTGGTGCGGACAGGGAGGAGGAATGAGCAGTTCTTC. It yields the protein CASSLVRTGRRNEQFF.

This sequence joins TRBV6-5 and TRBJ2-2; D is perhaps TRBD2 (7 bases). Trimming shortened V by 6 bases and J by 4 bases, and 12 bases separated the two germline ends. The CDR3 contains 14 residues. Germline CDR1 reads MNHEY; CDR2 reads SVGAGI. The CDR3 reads CASSRGAGTGELFF. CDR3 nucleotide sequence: TGTGCCAGCAGCCGGGGGGCGGGCACCGGGGAGCTGTTTTTT.

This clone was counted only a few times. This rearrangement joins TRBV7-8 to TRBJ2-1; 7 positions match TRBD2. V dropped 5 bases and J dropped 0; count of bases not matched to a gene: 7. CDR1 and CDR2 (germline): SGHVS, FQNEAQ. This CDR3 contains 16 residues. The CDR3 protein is CASSDPGGSSYNEQFF. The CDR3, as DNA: TGTGCCAGCAGCGACCCCGGGGGGAGCTCCTACAATGAGCAGTTCTTC.

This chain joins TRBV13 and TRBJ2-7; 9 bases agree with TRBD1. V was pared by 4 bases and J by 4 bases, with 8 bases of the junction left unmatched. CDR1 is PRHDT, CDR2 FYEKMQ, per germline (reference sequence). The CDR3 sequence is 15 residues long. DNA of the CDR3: TGTGCCAGCAGCTCTACCGGGACAGGGACTTACGAGCAGTACTTC. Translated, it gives CASSSTGTGTYEQYF.

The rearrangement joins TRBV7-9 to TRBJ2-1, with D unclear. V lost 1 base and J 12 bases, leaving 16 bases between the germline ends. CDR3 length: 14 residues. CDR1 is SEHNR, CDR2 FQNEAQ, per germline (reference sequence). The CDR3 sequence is CASSLDLIYSVQFF. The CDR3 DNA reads TGTGCCAGCAGCTTAGACCTAATATATTCCGTGCAGTTCTTC.

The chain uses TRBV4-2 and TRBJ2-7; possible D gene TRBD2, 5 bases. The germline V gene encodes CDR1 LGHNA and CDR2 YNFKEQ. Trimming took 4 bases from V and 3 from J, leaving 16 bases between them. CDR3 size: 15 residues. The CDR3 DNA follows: TGTGCCAGCAGCCTCGAATACCGGGGTGTCTACGAGCAGTACTTC. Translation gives CASSLEYRGVYEQYF.

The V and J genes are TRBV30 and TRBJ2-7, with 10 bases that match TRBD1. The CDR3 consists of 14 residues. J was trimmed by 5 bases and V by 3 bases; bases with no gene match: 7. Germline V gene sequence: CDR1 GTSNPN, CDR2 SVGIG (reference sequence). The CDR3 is CAWSSGQGNHEQYF. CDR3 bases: TGTGCCTGGAGCTCGGGACAGGGGAACCACGAGCAGTACTTC.

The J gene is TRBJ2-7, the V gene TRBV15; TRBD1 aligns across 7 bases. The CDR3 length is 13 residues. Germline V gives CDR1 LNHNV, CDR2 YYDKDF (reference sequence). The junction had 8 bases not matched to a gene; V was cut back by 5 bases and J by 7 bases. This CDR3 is CATSLTGPREQYF. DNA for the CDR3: TGTGCCACCAGCTTGACAGGGCCCCGGGAGCAGTACTTC.

CDR3 nucleotide sequence: TGTGCCAGCAGCGAGCAGGGGGTAGCGGGGGGGCCGTTCCAGTACTTC. Translating it yields CASSEQGVAGGPFQYF. The chain combines TRBV2 with TRBJ2-5; the match to TRBD2 covers 11 bases. With 6 bases clipped from V and 10 bases from J, the junction kept 16 bases outside the gene matches. This CDR3 has 16 residues. CDR1 and CDR2 from the germline V gene are SNHLY and FYNNEI.

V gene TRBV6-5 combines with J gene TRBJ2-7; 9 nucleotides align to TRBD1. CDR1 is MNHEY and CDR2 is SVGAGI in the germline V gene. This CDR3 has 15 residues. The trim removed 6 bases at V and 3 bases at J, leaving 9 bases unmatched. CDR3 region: CASSPWTGEDYEQYF. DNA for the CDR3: TGTGCCAGCAGCCCTTGGACAGGGGAGGACTACGAGCAGTACTTC.

The CDR3 here is CASRSPVLSTEAFF. As DNA, the CDR3 is TGTGCCAGCAGGTCTCCGGTCTTGAGCACTGAAGCTTTCTTT. This chain connects TRBV5-5 to TRBJ1-1; no clear D gene. The germline gives CDR1 SGHKS, CDR2 YYEKEE (reference sequence). V lost 5 bases and J lost 4, with 15 bases in between. The CDR3 has 14 amino acids.

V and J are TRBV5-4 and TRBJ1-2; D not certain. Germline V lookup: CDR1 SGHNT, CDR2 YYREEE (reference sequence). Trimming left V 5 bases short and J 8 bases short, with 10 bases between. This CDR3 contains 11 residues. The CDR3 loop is CASRLGGGYTF. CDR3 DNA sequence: TGTGCCAGCAGGCTGGGAGGGGGCTACACCTTC.

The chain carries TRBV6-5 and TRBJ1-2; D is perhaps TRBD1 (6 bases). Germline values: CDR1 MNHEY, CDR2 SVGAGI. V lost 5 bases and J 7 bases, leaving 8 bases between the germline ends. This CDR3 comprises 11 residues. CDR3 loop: CASSTGFGYTF. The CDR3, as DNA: TGTGCCAGCAGTACAGGGTTTGGCTACACCTTC.

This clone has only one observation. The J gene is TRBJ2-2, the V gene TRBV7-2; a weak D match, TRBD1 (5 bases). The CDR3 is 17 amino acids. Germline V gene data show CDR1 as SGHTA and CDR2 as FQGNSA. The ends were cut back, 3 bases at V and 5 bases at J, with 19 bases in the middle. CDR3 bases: TGTGCCAGCAGCTTTCCCGCGCAGGGAAGTCAGACCGGGGAGCTGTTTTTT. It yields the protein CASSFPAQGSQTGELFF.

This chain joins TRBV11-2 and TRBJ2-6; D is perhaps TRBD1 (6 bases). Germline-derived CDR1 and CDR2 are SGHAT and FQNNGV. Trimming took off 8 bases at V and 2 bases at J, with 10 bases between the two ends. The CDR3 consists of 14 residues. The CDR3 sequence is CASRQGTGANVLTF. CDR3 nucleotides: TGTGCCAGCCGCCAGGGGACTGGGGCCAACGTCCTGACTTTC.

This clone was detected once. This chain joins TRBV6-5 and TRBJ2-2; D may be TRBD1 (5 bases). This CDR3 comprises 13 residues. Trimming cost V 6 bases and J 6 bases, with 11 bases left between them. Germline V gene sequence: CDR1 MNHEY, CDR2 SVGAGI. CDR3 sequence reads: CASRPWGPGELFF. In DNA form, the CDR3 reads TGTGCCAGCAGACCCTGGGGCCCCGGGGAGCTGTTTTTT.

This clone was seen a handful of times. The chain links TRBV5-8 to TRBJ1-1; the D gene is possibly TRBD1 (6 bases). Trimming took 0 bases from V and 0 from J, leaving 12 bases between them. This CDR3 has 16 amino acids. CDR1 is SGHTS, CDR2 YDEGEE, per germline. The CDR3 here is CASSLVAGQMNTEAFF. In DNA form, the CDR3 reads TGTGCCAGCAGCTTGGTGGCCGGACAGATGAACACTGAAGCTTTCTTT.